The 22 T cell receptor beta chains presented below share a single source sample, sequenced in a study of shared clonotypes between healthy human individuals. Profiled with immunoSEQ multiplex PCR; TCRdb holds only in-frame clones, not every one. The sample contains under 700,000 clones, roughly 95% of which appear only once. Positively selected for CCR7, the CD45RO-negative cells used as naive CD8 cells excluded terminally differentiated effector memory CD45RA+ cells. The sample consisted of naive CD8+ T cells sorted from blood. The origin of the receptors is a woman aged 25 to 39 in good health.

The chain uses TRBV5-1 and TRBJ1-1; unclear D gene. The CDR3 length is 16 residues. The germline V gene has CDR1 SGHRS and CDR2 YFSETQ. V gave up 0 bases and J gave up 4 bases, with 16 bases separating them. CDR3 loop: CASSLDYGLVGTEAFF. The CDR3 nucleotides read TGCGCCAGCAGCTTGGATTATGGGTTAGTGGGCACTGAAGCTTTCTTT.

The rearrangement joins TRBV28 to TRBJ2-7; tentative D call: TRBD1 (5 bases). CDR1 is MDHEN and CDR2 is SYDVKM in the germline V gene. The V gene lost 6 bases and the J gene lost 2 bases, with 11 bases spanning the gap. The CDR3 has 13 amino acids. The CDR3 DNA is TGTGCCAGCAGCCTCAGGGCCGCCTACGAGCAGTACTTC. Residues: CASSLRAAYEQYF.

The rearrangement joins TRBV6-1 to TRBJ2-7; 9 bases match TRBD2. The CDR3 is 15 residues long. Trimming cost V 8 bases and J 3 bases; bases outside gene matches: 11. The germline V gene has CDR1 MNHNS and CDR2 SASEGT. CDR3: CASHSQREVYYEQYF. CDR3 in DNA: TGTGCCAGCCACTCCCAGCGGGAGGTTTACTACGAGCAGTACTTC.

The CDR3 coding sequence is TGTGCCAGTAGTATAGCTTCGGCTAGCGGGAGCAACGAGCAGTACTTC. Its protein product is CASSIASASGSNEQYF. The genes are TRBV19 and TRBJ2-7; 10 bases are shared with TRBD2. V was pared by 1 base and J by 5 bases, with 8 bases of the junction left unmatched. CDR3 length equals 16 residues. Germline CDR1 and CDR2: LNHDA and SQIVND (reference sequence).

The chain couples TRBV2 to TRBJ2-7, with a tentative D call TRBD1 (6 bases). Germline assignment: CDR1 SNHLY and CDR2 FYNNEI. V was trimmed by 2 bases and J by 3 bases, leaving 11 bases between them. CDR3 length equals 14 residues. CDR3 DNA: TGTGCCAGCAGTGAACCGACAGGAGACTACGAGCAGTACTTC. Residues: CASSEPTGDYEQYF.

The chain joins TRBV4-2 to TRBJ1-1; 9 bases align to TRBD1. CDR3 size: 16 residues. Per the germline V gene, CDR1 is LGHNA and CDR2 is YNFKEQ. V was clipped by 2 bases and J by 5 bases; unmatched bases: 9. The CDR3 reads CASSQPGQGLGTEAFF. As DNA, the CDR3 is TGTGCCAGCAGCCAACCGGGACAGGGTCTAGGGACTGAAGCTTTCTTT.

The DNA for the CDR3 is TGTGCCAGCAACTCTAGAATCGGATCGGAAAAAACCTACGAGCAGTACTTC. Translating gives CASNSRIGSEKTYEQYF. The chain has TRBV13 and TRBJ2-7; D is undetermined. This CDR3 region has 17 residues. From germline, CDR1 is PRHDT and CDR2 FYEKMQ (reference sequence). V was shortened by 7 bases and J by 2 bases, with 24 bases between the two germline ends.

This clone was detected once. The V and J genes are TRBV5-4 and TRBJ1-2, with a tentative D call TRBD1 (6 bases). The CDR3 runs 16 residues. Germline loops: CDR1 SGHNT, CDR2 YYREEE (reference sequence). Trimming took off 0 bases at V and 8 bases at J, with 20 bases between the two ends. CDR3 in amino acids: CASSLDGRGGESGYTF. The DNA of the CDR3 is TGTGCCAGCAGCTTGGATGGCAGGGGAGGGGAAAGCGGCTACACCTTC.

As to this clone: Distinct nucleotide sequences in the sample also encode this CDR3. The chain recombines TRBV28 with TRBJ2-7; 8 nucleotides agree with TRBD1. V was pared by 5 bases and J by 0 bases, with 3 bases of the junction left unmatched. Germline CDR1 MDHEN, CDR2 SYDVKM. This CDR3 contains 14 residues. CDR3 DNA: TGTGCCAGCAGTCCCACAGGGGGCTCCTACGAGCAGTACTTC. Translation gives CASSPTGGSYEQYF. Complete variable domain (other parts from reference TRBV28 and TRBJ2-7): DVKVTQSSRYLVKRTGEKVFLECVQDMDHENMFWYRQDPGLGLRLIYFSYDVKMKEKGDIPEGYSVSREKKERFSLILESASTNQTSMYLCASSPTGGSYEQYFGPGTRLTVT.

This chain uses TRBV28 with TRBJ2-7; 9 positions agree with TRBD2. With V trimmed by 6 bases and J by 7 bases, 13 bases remained unmatched. The CDR3 runs 15 residues. The germline V gene has CDR1 MDHEN and CDR2 SYDVKM. CDR3 nucleotides: TGTGCCAGCAGGGTAGCGGGAGTTACTTCGGGAGAGCAGTACTTC. It translates to CASRVAGVTSGEQYF.

In this sample, this clone turned up once. This sequence joins TRBV4-1 and TRBJ2-7, with D perhaps TRBD2 (5 bases). Germline loops: CDR1 MGHRA, CDR2 YSYEKL. Trimming shortened V by 1 base and J by 7 bases, and 17 bases separated the two germline ends. This CDR3 has 15 amino acids. In DNA form, the CDR3 reads TGCGCCAGCAGCCAAGGAACGGATGGGCGAGGGGAGCAGTACTTC. It specifies CASSQGTDGRGEQYF.

This chain links TRBV28 with TRBJ1-4, with D perhaps matching TRBD1 (5 bases). The CDR3 spans 16 residues. Germline CDR1 MDHEN, CDR2 SYDVKM. The V gene lost 5 bases and the J gene lost 0 bases, with 13 bases spanning the gap. The CDR3 here is CASSGPGTPTNEKLFF. The CDR3 region has the DNA TGTGCCAGCAGTGGCCCGGGGACTCCAACTAATGAAAAACTGTTTTTT.

The chain has TRBV27 and TRBJ1-1; D not resolved. The CDR3 sequence is 16 residues long. The germline V gene encodes CDR1 MNHEY and CDR2 SMNVEV (reference sequence). The germline V and J ends were trimmed by 4 bases and 1 base, with 16 bases remaining between them. CDR3 DNA sequence: TGTGCCAGCAGTTCCCGCTCGCCTCAACGGAACACTGAAGCTTTCTTT. Its translation: CASSSRSPQRNTEAFF.

The CDR3 DNA reads TGTGCGTCGGGTGGAGATACGCAGTATTTT. The encoded protein is CASGGDTQYF. The genes are TRBV13 and TRBJ2-3; D is ambiguous. The CDR3 has 10 residues. The germline V gene has CDR1 PRHDT and CDR2 FYEKMQ (reference sequence).

V and J are TRBV28 and TRBJ1-1; tentative D call: TRBD1 (5 bases). Germline values: CDR1 MDHEN, CDR2 SYDVKM. The CDR3 has 14 residues. V was clipped by 6 bases and J by 4 bases, with 15 bases between them. In DNA form, the CDR3 reads TGTGCCAGCAGGAGGAAGGGGATTATCACTGAAGCTTTCTTT. It specifies CASRRKGIITEAFF. The full variable domain, with the rest looked up from reference TRBV28 and TRBJ1-1, is DVKVTQSSRYLVKRTGEKVFLECVQDMDHENMFWYRQDPGLGLRLIYFSYDVKMKEKGDIPEGYSVSREKKERFSLILESASTNQTSMYLCASRRKGIITEAFFGQGTRLTVV.

The rearrangement links TRBV7-8 to TRBJ2-5, with TRBD2 matching 9 bases. V was pared by 4 bases and J by 2 bases, with 11 bases of the junction left unmatched. The CDR3 has 17 amino acids. Per germline, CDR1 SGHVS and CDR2 FQNEAQ. This chain's CDR3 is CASSYYRLADTQETQYF. DNA for the CDR3: TGTGCCAGCAGCTACTACAGACTAGCGGACACACAAGAGACCCAGTACTTC.

V usage is TRBV2 and J usage is TRBJ2-5; tentative D call: TRBD2 (5 bases). Germline CDR1 reads SNHLY; CDR2 reads FYNNEI. The V and J ends lost 3 bases and 1 base respectively, with 9 bases between them. The CDR3 has 14 amino acids. The CDR3 DNA is TGTGCCAGCAGTGATTACGGGATCCAAGAGACCCAGTACTTC. It codes for CASSDYGIQETQYF.

The chain joins TRBV2 to TRBJ1-1; D is uncertain. V lost 6 bases and J lost 1, with 9 bases in between. There are 13 residues in the CDR3. The germline V gene has CDR1 SNHLY and CDR2 FYNNEI. In nucleotides, the CDR3 is TGTGCCAGCAGAACCTCGAGGAACACTGAAGCTTTCTTT. Translation: CASRTSRNTEAFF.

The rearrangement links TRBV6-5 to TRBJ2-4; 7 nucleotides align to TRBD1. V was pared by 5 bases and J by 6 bases, with 4 bases of the junction left unmatched. The CDR3 is made up of 13 amino acids. Germline CDR1 is MNHEY and CDR2 is SVGAGI. The CDR3 DNA sequence: TGTGCCAGCAGTCAGGACAGGATAAACATTCAGTACTTC. Translation gives CASSQDRINIQYF.

The chain recombines TRBV10-1 with TRBJ2-7; D is uncertain. Trimming took off 0 bases at V and 6 bases at J, with 12 bases between the two ends. The CDR3 is made up of 14 amino acids. Germline loops: CDR1 WNHNN, CDR2 SYGVQD (reference sequence). DNA of the CDR3: TGCGCCAGCAGTGAGTCCCCTGGTCGTCTCGAGCAGTACTTC. This sequence encodes CASSESPGRLEQYF.

The chain has TRBV6-1 and TRBJ1-5; no clear D. This CDR3 comprises 11 residues. Germline V gives CDR1 MNHNS, CDR2 SASEGT. V was shortened by 3 bases and J by 7 bases, with 4 bases between the two germline ends. The CDR3 spells CASSDGQPQHF. CDR3 bases: TGTGCCAGCAGTGATGGGCAGCCCCAGCATTTT.

V and J are TRBV28 and TRBJ1-5; D is possibly TRBD1 (5 bases). The CDR3 loop spans 12 amino acids. Germline values: CDR1 MDHEN, CDR2 SYDVKM. Trimming shortened V by 6 bases and J by 9 bases, and 12 bases separated the two germline ends. The DNA of the CDR3 is TGTGCCAGCAGCCAAGGGACGCGGCCCCAGCATTTT. Amino acid sequence: CASSQGTRPQHF.